The subject of this entry is one T cell receptor (beta chain). The read ends 3 residues before the CDR3 terminus; that terminus is restored from the germline J gene. Dot-blot hybridization genotyped cervical HPV amplified with MY09/MY11 PCR. From germline, CDR1 is MNHEY and CDR2 SVGEGT. This CDR3 is 15 amino acids long. Trimming cost V 5 bases and J 8 bases; bases outside gene matches: 13. Sequenced by immunoSEQ multiplex PCR; TCRdb stores in-frame clones only, minus some. Reported are approximately 35,000 clones; the ten largest clones contain about 7%. The data derive from a study of T cells in women clearing cervical HPV infection. About the study: Case blood drawn at lesion detection; control blood after infection cleared. HLA type could not be excluded as a confounder.

Sequencing was carried out using blood buffy coat. The sequence was collected from a woman aged 18-70 years with a cervical HPV16 infection that either progressed to CIN3+ or cleared (not recorded which). The V gene is TRBV6-2 or TRBV6-3, the J gene TRBJ2-3; 7 nucleotides match TRBD2. This CDR3 is CASSLPTSRKGTQYF. The CDR3 bases that were read are TGTGCCAGCAGTCTCCCGACTAGCCGTAAGGGTACG.